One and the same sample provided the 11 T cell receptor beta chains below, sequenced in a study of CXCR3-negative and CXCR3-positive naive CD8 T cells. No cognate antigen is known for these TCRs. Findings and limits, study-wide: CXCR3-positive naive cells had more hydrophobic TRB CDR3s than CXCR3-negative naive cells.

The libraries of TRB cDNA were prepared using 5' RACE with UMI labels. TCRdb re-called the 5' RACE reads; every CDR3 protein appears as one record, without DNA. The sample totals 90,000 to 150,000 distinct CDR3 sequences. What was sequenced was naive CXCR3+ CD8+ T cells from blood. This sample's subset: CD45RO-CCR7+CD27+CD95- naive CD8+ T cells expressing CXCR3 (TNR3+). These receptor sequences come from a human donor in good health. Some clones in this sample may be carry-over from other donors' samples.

CDR3 amino acids: CSVEGTSGGYNEQFF. V is TRBV29-1 and J is TRBJ2-1; the D gene TCRdb calls, TRBD2, cannot be checked with no DNA. There are 15 residues in the CDR3. Germline assignment: CDR1 SQVTM and CDR2 ANQGSEA.

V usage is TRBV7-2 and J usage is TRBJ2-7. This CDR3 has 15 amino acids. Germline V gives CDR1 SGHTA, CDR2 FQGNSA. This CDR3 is CASSYDLYLGAEQYF.

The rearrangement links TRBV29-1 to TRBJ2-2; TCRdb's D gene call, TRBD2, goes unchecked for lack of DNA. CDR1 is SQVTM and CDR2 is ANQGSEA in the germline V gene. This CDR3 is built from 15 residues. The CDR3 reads CSVEMAGLNTGELFF.

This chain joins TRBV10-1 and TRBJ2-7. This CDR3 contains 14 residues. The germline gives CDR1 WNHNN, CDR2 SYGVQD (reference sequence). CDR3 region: CASSETRMAYEQYF.

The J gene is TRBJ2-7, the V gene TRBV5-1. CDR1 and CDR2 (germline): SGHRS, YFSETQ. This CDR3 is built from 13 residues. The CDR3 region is CASSLVPIYEQYF.

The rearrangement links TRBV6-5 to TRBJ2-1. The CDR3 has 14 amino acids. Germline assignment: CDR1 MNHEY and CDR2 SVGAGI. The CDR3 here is CASSYSPTYNEQFF.

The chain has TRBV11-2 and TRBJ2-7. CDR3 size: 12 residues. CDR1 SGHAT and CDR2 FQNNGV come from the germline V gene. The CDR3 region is CASSLDGLGQYF.

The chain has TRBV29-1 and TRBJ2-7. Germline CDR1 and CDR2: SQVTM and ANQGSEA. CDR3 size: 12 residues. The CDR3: CSVEGDRYEQYF.

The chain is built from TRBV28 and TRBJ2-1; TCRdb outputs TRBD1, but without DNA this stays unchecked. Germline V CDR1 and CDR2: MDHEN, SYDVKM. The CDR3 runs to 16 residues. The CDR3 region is CASSEIGGSSYNEQFF.

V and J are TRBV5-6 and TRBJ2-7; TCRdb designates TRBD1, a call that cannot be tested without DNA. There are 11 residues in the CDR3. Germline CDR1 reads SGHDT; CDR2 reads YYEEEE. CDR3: CASSFGGEQYF.

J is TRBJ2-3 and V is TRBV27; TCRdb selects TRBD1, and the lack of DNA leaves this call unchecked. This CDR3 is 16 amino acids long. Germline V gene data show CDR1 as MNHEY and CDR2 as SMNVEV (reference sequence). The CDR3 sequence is CASSFQGGRRTDTQYF.